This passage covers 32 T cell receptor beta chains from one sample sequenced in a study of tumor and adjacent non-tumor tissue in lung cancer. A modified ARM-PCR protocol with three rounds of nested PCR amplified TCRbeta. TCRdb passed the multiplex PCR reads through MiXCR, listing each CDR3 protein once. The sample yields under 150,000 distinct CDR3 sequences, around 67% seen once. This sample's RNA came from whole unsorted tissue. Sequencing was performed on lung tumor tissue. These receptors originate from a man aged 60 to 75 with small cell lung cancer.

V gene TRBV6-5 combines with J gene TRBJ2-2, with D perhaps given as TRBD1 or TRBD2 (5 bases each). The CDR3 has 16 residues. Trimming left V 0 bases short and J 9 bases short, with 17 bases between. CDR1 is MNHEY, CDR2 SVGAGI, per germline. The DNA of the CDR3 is TGTGCCAGCAGTTACTCGGACGGGGCGAACACAAGGGAGCTGTTTTTT. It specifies CASSYSDGANTRELFF.

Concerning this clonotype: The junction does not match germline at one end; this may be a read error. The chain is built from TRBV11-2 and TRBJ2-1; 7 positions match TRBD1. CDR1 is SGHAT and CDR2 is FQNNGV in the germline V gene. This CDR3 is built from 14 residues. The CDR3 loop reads CAGSLETGLVEQFF. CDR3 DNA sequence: TGTGCCGGCAGCTTAGAGACAGGGTTGGTTGAACAGTTCTTC.

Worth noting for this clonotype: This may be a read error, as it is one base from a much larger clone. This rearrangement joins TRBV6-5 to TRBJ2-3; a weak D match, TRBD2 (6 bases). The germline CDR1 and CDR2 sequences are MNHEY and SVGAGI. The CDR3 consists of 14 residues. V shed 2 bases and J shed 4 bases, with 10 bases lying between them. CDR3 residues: CASSYGRRADTQYF. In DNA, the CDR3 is TGTGCCAGCAGTTACGGGAGGAGAGCAGATACGCAGTATTTT.

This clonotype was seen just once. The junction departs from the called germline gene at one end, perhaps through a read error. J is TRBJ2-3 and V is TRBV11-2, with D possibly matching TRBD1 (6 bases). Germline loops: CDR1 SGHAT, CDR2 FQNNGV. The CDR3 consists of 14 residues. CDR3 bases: TGTGCAAGCAGATATCGAGGGGGTGCAGATACGCAGTATTTT. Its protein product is CASRYRGGADTQYF.

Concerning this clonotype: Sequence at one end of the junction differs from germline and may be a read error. CDR3 protein: CASTSMNPDEQQQGRSTYTQYF. The CDR3 DNA is TGTGCCAGCACGTCGATGAATCCCGACGAGCAACAACAGGGCCGGTCCACATATACGCAGTATTTT. The chain joins TRBV28 to TRBJ2-3; perhaps TRBD1 as D (6 bases). Germline lookup yields CDR1 MDHEN and CDR2 SYDVKM. This CDR3 has 22 residues.

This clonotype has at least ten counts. CDR3 residues: CASSFVAGGGTQYF. The CDR3 DNA is TGTGCCAGCAGCTTTGTAGCGGGAGGGGGTACGCAGTATTTT. The chain combines TRBV11-2 with TRBJ2-3; 11 bases match TRBD2. CDR1 is SGHAT and CDR2 is FQNNGV in the germline V gene. The junction had 4 bases not matched to a gene; V was cut back by 3 bases and J by 8 bases. CDR3 size: 14 residues.

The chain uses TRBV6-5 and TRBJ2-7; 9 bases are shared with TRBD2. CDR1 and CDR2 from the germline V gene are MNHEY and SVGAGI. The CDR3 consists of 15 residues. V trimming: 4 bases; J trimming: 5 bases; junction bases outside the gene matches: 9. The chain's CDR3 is CASSSKGLAPHEQYF. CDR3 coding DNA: TGTGCCAGCAGTTCCAAGGGACTAGCTCCCCACGAGCAGTACTTC.

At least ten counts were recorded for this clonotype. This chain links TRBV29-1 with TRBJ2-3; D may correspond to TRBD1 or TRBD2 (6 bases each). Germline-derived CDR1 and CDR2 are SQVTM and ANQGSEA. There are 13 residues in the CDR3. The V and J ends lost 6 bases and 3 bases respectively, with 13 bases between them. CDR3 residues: CSVGGGLTDTQYF. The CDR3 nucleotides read TGCAGCGTGGGGGGCGGACTAACAGATACGCAGTATTTT.

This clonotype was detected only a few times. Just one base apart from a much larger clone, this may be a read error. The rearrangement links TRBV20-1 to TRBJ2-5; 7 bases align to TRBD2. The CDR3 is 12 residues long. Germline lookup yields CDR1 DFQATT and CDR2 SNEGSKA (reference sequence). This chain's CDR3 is CSASSGKEIQYF. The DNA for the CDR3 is TGCAGTGCCAGCAGCGGGAAGGAGATCCAGTACTTC.

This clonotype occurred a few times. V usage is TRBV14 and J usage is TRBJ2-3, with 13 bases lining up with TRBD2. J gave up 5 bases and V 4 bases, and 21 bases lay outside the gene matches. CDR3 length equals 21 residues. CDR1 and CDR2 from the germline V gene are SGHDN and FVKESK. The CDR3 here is CASSPLRPPTSGRSLGDTQYF. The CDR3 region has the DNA TGTGCCAGCAGCCCCTTACGGCCCCCGACTAGCGGGAGGAGCTTGGGAGATACGCAGTATTTT. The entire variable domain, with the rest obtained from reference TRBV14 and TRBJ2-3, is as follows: EAGVTQFPSHSVIEKGQTVTLRCDPISGHDNLYWYRRVMGKEIKFLLHFVKESKQDESGMPNNRFLAERTGGTYSTLKVQPAELEDSGVYFCASSPLRPPTSGRSLGDTQYFGPGTRLTVL.

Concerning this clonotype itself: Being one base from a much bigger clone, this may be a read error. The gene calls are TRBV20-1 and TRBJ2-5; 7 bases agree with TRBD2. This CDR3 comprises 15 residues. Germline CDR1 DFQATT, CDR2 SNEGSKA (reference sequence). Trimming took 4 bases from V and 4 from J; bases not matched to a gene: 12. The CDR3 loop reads CSAIVKGGSRETQYF. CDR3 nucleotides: TGCAGTGCTATAGTTAAAGGCGGGAGTAGAGAGACCCAGTACTTC.

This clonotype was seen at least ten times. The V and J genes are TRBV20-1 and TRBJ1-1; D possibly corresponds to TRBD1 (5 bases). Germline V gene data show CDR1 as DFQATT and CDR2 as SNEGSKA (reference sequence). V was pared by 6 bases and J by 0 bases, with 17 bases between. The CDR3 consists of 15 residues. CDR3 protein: CSAKGRANMNTEAFF. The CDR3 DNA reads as TGCAGTGCCAAAGGCAGGGCGAATATGAACACTGAAGCTTTCTTT.

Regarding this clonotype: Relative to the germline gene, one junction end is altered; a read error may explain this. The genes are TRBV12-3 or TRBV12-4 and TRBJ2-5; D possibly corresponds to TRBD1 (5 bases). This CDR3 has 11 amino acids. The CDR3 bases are TGTCCCAGCAGGGAAGAAGAGACCCAGTACTTC. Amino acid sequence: CPSREEETQYF.

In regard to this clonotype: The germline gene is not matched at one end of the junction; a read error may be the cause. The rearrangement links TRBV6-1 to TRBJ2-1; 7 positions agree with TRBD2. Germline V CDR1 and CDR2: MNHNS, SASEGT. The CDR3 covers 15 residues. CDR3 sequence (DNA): TGTGCGAGCAGTGGACTAGTGGGAGTCTATAGTGGGCAGTTCTTC. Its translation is CASSGLVGVYSGQFF.

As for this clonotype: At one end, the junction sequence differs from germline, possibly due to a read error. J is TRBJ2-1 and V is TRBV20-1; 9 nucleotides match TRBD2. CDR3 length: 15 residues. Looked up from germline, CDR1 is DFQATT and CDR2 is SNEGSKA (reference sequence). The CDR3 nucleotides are TGCAGTACTAGAGTGTTAGCGGGAGCAAGGAATGAGCAGTTCTTC. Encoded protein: CSTRVLAGARNEQFF.

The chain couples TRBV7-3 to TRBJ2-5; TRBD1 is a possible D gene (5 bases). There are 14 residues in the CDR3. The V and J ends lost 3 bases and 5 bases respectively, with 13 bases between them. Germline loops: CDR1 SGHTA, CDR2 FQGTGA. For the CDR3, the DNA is TGTGCCAGCAGCTTCCAGGGTGGAGATGAGACCCAGTACTTC. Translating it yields CASSFQGGDETQYF. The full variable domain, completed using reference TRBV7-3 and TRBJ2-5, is GAGVSQTPSNKVTEKGKYVELRCDPISGHTALYWYRQSLGQGPEFLIYFQGTGAADDSGLPNDRFFAVRPEGSVSTLKIQRTERGDSAVYLCASSFQGGDETQYFGPGTRLLVL.

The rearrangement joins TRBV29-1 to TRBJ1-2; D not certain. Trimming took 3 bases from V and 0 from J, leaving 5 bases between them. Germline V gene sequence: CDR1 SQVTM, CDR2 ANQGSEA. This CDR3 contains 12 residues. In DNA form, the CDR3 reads TGCAGCGTTGAGGCCTCTAACTATGGCTACACCTTC. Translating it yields CSVEASNYGYTF.

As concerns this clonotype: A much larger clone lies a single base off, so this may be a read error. The CDR3 sequence is CASRAGHHETQYF. CDR3 coding DNA: TGTGCCAGCAGGGCAGGTCATCACGAGACCCAGTACTTC. The chain uses TRBV12-3 or TRBV12-4 and TRBJ2-5; D not resolved. Between the trimmed V and J ends, which lost 6 bases and 5 bases, there was a span of 13 bases. This CDR3 region has 13 residues.

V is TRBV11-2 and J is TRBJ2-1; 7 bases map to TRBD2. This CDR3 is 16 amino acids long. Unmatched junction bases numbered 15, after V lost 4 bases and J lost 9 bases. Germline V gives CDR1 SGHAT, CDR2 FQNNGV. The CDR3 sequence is CASSSSGLVGWCEQFF. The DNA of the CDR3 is TGTGCCAGCAGCTCCTCAGGACTAGTGGGATGGTGTGAGCAGTTCTTC.

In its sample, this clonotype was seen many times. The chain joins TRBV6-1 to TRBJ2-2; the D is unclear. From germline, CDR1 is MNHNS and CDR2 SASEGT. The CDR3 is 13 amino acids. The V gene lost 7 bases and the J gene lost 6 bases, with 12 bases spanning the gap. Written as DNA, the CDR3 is TGTGCCAGCATGAAACCCTGGGCCGGGGAGCTGTTTTTT. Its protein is CASMKPWAGELFF.

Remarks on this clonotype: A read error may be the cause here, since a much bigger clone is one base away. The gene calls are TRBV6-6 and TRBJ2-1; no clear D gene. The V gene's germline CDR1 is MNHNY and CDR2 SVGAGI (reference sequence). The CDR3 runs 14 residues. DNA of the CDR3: TGTGTCAGCAGTTACTCTTTCTCTCCTCCTGAGCAGTTCTTC. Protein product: CVSSYSFSPPEQFF.

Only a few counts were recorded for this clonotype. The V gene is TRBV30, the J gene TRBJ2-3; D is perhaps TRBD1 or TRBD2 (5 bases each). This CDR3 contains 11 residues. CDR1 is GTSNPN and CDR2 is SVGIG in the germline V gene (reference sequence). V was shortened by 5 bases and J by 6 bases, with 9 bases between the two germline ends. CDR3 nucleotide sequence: TGTGCCTGGGGATGGGGGGATACGCAGTATTTT. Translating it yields CAWGWGDTQYF.

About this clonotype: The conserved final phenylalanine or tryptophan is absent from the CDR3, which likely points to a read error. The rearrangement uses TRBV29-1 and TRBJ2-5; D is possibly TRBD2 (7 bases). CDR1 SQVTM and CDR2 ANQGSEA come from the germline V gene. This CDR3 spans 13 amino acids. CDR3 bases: TGCAGCGTTGCGATGGGGGGGCAAGATACCCAGTACCTC. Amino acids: CSVAMGGQDTQYL.

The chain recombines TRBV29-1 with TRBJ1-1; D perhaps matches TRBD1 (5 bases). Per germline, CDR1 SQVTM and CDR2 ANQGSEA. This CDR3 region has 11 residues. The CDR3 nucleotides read TGCGGGGGGGATATTGGCACTGAAGCTTTCTTT. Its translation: CGGDIGTEAFF. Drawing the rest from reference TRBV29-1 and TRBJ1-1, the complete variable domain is SAVISQKPSRDICQRGTSLTIQCQVDSQVTMMFWYRQQPGQSLTLIATANQGSEATYESGFVIDKFPISRPNLTFSTLTVSNMSPEDSSIYLCGGDIGTEAFFGQGTRLTVV.

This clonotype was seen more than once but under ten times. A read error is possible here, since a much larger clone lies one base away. CDR3 in amino acids: CNARDPRADTDTQYF. The CDR3 bases are TGCAATGCTAGAGATCCCAGGGCCGACACAGATACGCAGTATTTT. The chain combines TRBV20-1 with TRBJ2-3; a weak D match, TRBD1 (5 bases). This CDR3 spans 15 amino acids. Looked up from germline, CDR1 is DFQATT and CDR2 is SNEGSKA (reference sequence).

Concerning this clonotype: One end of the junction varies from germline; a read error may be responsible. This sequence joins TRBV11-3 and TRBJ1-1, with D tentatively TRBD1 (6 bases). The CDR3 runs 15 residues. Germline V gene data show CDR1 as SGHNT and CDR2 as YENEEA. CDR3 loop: CASSRVTGSATEVFF. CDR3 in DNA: TGTGCCAGCAGCCGAGTTACAGGGTCGGCCACTGAAGTTTTCTTT.

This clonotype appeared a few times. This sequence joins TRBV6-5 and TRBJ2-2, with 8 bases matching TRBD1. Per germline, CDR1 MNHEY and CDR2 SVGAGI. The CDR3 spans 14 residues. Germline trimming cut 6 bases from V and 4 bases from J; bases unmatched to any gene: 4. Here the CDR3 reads CASRRDRSTGELFF. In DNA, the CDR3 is TGTGCCAGCAGAAGGGACAGGAGCACCGGGGAGCTGTTTTTT.

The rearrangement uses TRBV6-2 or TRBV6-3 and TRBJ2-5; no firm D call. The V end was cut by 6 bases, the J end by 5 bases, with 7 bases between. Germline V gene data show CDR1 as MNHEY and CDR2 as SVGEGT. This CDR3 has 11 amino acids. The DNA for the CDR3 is TGTGCCAGCAGACTCGGGGAGACCCAGTACTTC. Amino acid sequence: CASRLGETQYF.

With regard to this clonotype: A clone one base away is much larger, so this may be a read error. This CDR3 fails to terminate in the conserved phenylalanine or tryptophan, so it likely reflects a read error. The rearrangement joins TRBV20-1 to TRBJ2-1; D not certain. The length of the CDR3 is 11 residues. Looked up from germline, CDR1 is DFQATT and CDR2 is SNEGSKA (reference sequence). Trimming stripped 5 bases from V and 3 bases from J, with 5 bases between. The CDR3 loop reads CSALSYNEQFL. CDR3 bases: TGCAGTGCTTTAAGCTACAATGAGCAGTTCTTA.

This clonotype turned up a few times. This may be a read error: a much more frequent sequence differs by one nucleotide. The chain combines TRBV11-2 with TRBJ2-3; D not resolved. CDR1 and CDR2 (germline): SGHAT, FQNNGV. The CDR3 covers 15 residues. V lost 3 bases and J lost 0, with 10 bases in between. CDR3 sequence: CASSFNIGSTDTQYF. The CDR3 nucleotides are TGTGCCAGCAGCTTCAACATCGGCAGCACAGATACGCAGTATTTT.

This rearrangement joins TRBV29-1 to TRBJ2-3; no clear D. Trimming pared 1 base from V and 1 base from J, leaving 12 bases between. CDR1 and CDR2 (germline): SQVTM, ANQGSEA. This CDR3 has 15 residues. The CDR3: CSVEGLGGGTDTQYF. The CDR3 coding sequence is TGCAGCGTTGAAGGTTTAGGTGGGGGCACAGATACGCAGTATTTT.

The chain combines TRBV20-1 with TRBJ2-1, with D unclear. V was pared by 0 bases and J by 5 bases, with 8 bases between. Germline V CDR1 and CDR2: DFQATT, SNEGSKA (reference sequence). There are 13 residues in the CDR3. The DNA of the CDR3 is TGCAGTGCTAGAGATATTGGAAACAATGAGCAGTTCTTC. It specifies CSARDIGNNEQFF.